This passage covers 15 T cell receptor beta chains from one sample sequenced in a study of PD-1 blockade in classical Hodgkin lymphoma. Assay used: immunoSEQ multiplex PCR; TCRdb lists only in-frame clones, some missing. In the table there are nearly 50,000 clones, about three quarters of which are singletons. Specified time point: cycle 4 day 1 (C4D1), after 6 weeks of nivolumab. Each patient experienced a relapse that followed autologous stem cell transplantation, and brentuximab vedotin exposure varied. The sequenced sample was peripheral blood mononuclear cells (PBMCs), obtained before the fourth cycle of nivolumab. The receptors come from a human donor with classical Hodgkin lymphoma.

This clone came up a few times. The CDR3 sequence: CASSPRDDTTGELFF. In DNA, the CDR3 is TGTGCCAGCTCACCCCGGGACGATACCACCGGGGAGCTGTTTTTT. The rearrangement joins TRBV18 to TRBJ2-2; D may be TRBD1 or TRBD2 (5 bases each). CDR1 and CDR2 (germline): KGHSH, LQKENI. The CDR3 has 15 residues. V lost 3 bases, J lost 4 bases, and 12 bases lay in between.

V is TRBV2 and J is TRBJ2-1; D possibly uses TRBD1 or TRBD2 (5 bases each). The CDR3 consists of 13 residues. The ends were cut back, 1 base at V and 12 bases at J, with 13 bases in the middle. Germline V gene lookup returns CDR1 SNHLY and CDR2 FYNNEI. The CDR3 reads CASSEVVLGTQFF. The CDR3 bases are TGTGCCAGCAGTGAAGTAGTATTAGGGACGCAGTTCTTC.

The chain has TRBV7-9 and TRBJ1-5, with no clear D. Germline values: CDR1 SEHNR, CDR2 FQNEAQ (reference sequence). This CDR3 has 17 amino acids. The V and J ends lost 0 bases and 3 bases respectively, with 15 bases between them. In nucleotides, the CDR3 is TGTGCCAGCAGCTTAGCGGGGAAGGGCTGGGACAATCAGCCCCAGCATTTT. Translating gives CASSLAGKGWDNQPQHF.

V is TRBV6-5 and J is TRBJ2-3, with unresolved D. V dropped 7 bases and J dropped 2 bases, with 13 bases sitting between them. Germline V CDR1 and CDR2: MNHEY, SVGAGI. This CDR3 spans 14 amino acids. In DNA form, the CDR3 reads TGTGCCAGCACCCCCGCGGATTTCACAGATACGCAGTATTTT. It yields the protein CASTPADFTDTQYF.

V gene TRBV9 combines with J gene TRBJ2-5, with D perhaps matching TRBD2 (6 bases). Germline values: CDR1 SGDLS, CDR2 YYNGEE. V was shortened by 0 bases and J by 3 bases, with 12 bases between the two germline ends. This CDR3 is built from 15 residues. The CDR3: CASSVGETREETQYF. DNA of the CDR3: TGTGCCAGCAGCGTAGGTGAGACTAGAGAAGAGACCCAGTACTTC.

The chain carries TRBV6-6 and TRBJ1-3, with no clear D. Germline V gives CDR1 MNHNY, CDR2 SVGAGI (reference sequence). The CDR3 sequence is 14 residues long. The V end lost 7 bases, the J end lost 8 bases, and 18 bases lay between the germline ends. For the CDR3, the DNA is TGTGCCAGCATAGACACCGGCTCTCGGCACACCATATATTTT. It encodes CASIDTGSRHTIYF.

The chain combines TRBV6-1 with TRBJ1-5; D remains ambiguous. The CDR3 is made up of 15 amino acids. Germline values: CDR1 MNHNS, CDR2 SASEGT. Trimming removed 7 bases at V and 3 bases at J, with 16 bases between. The DNA for the CDR3 is TGTGCCAGCACCCCGGACCTCGGGTACAATCAGCCCCAGCATTTT. Translated: CASTPDLGYNQPQHF.

The chain employs TRBV5-6 and TRBJ2-7; the match to TRBD2 covers 7 bases. CDR3 length equals 15 residues. After removal of 1 base from V and 3 bases from J, the junction contained 7 bases not matched to a gene. CDR1 and CDR2 from the germline V gene are SGHDT and YYEEEE. The CDR3 bases are TGTGCCAGCAGCTTGCGTGGGAGGGGTTTCTACGAGCAGTACTTC. It is translated as CASSLRGRGFYEQYF. The full variable domain, in which reference TRBV5-6 and TRBJ2-7 provide the parts outside the CDR3, is DAGVTQSPTHLIKTRGQQVTLRCSPKSGHDTVSWYQQALGQGPQFIFQYYEEEERQRGNFPDRFSGHQFPNYSSELNVNALLLGDSALYLCASSLRGRGFYEQYFGPGTRLTVT.

The V gene is TRBV7-3, the J gene TRBJ1-6, with 7 bases fitting TRBD1. This CDR3 has 14 residues. The J segment lost 9 bases and the V segment lost 8 bases, leaving 10 bases of the junction unmatched. Germline assignment: CDR1 SGHTA and CDR2 FQGTGA. The CDR3 here is CASSPGQTFSPLHF. CDR3 sequence (DNA): TGTGCCAGCTCCCCGGGACAGACATTTTCACCCCTCCACTTT.

V and J are TRBV27 and TRBJ2-6, with D perhaps matching TRBD2 (5 bases). The CDR3 has 22 residues. CDR1 and CDR2 (germline): MNHEY, SMNVEV (reference sequence). V was trimmed by 0 bases and J by 0 bases, leaving 24 bases between them. The CDR3 region has the DNA TGTGCCAGCAGTTTATCGAGGGCAATAGGGTCAGGTGAACTCTCTGGGGCCAACGTCCTGACTTTC. Its protein is CASSLSRAIGSGELSGANVLTF.

This sequence joins TRBV11-2 and TRBJ1-5; TRBD1 might be the D (6 bases). V was clipped by 2 bases and J by 5 bases, with 7 bases between them. Germline V gene lookup returns CDR1 SGHAT and CDR2 FQNNGV. The CDR3 runs 13 residues. This CDR3 reads CASSLNRDQPQHF. The CDR3 nucleotides read TGTGCCAGCAGCTTAAACAGGGATCAGCCCCAGCATTTT.

This clone occurred a few times. The chain joins TRBV7-3 to TRBJ2-1; D is possibly TRBD2 (5 bases). The CDR3 totals 15 residues. Germline loops: CDR1 SGHTA, CDR2 FQGTGA. Deletions cut 2 bases from V and 5 bases from J, with 13 bases between. The CDR3 is CASSLGWERNNEQFF. CDR3 coding DNA: TGTGCCAGCAGCTTAGGGTGGGAGCGGAACAATGAGCAGTTCTTC.

The chain is built from TRBV10-3 and TRBJ1-1; D call uncertain. The CDR3 loop spans 12 amino acids. CDR1 is ENHRY and CDR2 is SYGVKD in the germline V gene. Trimming took 6 bases from V and 5 from J, leaving 10 bases between them. CDR3 sequence (DNA): TGTGCCATCAGAGGAACGATGACTGAAGCTTTCTTT. Amino acids: CAIRGTMTEAFF.

This clone was seen more than once but under ten times. The chain couples TRBV28 to TRBJ1-2, with 10 bases matching TRBD1. V lost 2 bases, J lost 4 bases, and 4 bases stayed unmatched. This CDR3 is 15 amino acids long. Germline V gene sequence: CDR1 MDHEN, CDR2 SYDVKM. Here the CDR3 DNA reads TGTGCCAGCAGTTTACCCGGGACAGGGGCCTATGGCTACACCTTC. Its protein product is CASSLPGTGAYGYTF.

This sequence joins TRBV5-8 and TRBJ1-5; D may be TRBD1 (6 bases). Per the germline V gene, CDR1 is SGHTS and CDR2 is YDEGEE. The V end lost 3 bases, the J end lost 7 bases, and 14 bases lay between the germline ends. The CDR3 extends over 14 amino acids. The CDR3 DNA reads TGTGCCAGCAGCTCCAGGGGTTTGGGGCAGCCCCAGCATTTT. This codes for CASSSRGLGQPQHF.